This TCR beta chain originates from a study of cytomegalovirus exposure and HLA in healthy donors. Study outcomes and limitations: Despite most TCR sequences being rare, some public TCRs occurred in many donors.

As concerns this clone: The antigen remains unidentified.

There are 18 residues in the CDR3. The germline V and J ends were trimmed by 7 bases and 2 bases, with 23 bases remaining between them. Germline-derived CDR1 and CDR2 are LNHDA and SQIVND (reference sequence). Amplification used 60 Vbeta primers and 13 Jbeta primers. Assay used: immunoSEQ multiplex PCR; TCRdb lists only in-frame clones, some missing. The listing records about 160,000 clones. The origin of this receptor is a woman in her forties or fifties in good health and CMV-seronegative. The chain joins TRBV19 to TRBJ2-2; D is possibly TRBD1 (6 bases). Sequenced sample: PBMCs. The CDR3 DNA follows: TGTGCCAGTACCGTAGGCATCTACTCAGGGGTTAACACCGGGGAGCTGTTTTTT. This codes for CASTVGIYSGVNTGELFF. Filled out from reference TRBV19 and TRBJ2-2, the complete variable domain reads DGGITQSPKYLFRKEGQNVTLSCEQNLNHDAMYWYRQDPGQGLRLIYYSQIVNDFQKGDIAEGYSVSREKKESFPLTVTSAQKNPTAFYLCASTVGIYSGVNTGELFFGEGSRLTVL.